The 26 T cell receptor beta chains below were found in one sample sequenced in a study of blood T cell repertoires in COVID-19. Clones were read by immunoSEQ multiplex PCR, and TCRdb kept only the in-frame ones, dropping some. This table has around 99,000 clones, approximately 82% appearing once. Sequenced: peripheral blood. All receptors derive from a woman aged 80 or over with active or convalescent COVID-19.

V is TRBV27 and J is TRBJ2-1; the D gene is possibly TRBD2 (6 bases). Per germline, CDR1 MNHEY and CDR2 SMNVEV (reference sequence). This CDR3 is built from 16 residues. V was pared by 2 bases and J by 3 bases, with 14 bases between. CDR3 coding DNA: TGTGCCAGCAGTTTAGCGGGGACGGCTAACTACAATGAGCAGTTCTTC. It is translated as CASSLAGTANYNEQFF.

The V gene is TRBV5-1, the J gene TRBJ2-7; D possibly corresponds to TRBD1 (5 bases). V was clipped by 3 bases and J by 3 bases, with 16 bases between them. CDR3 length: 15 amino acids. Germline CDR1 and CDR2: SGHRS and YFSETQ. CDR3: CASSSPEKTVYEQYF. DNA of the CDR3: TGCGCCAGCAGCTCCCCAGAGAAGACAGTCTACGAGCAGTACTTC. The full variable domain, completed using reference TRBV5-1 and TRBJ2-7, is KAGVTQTPRYLIKTRGQQVTLSCSPISGHRSVSWYQQTPGQGLQFLFEYFSETQRNKGNFPGRFSGRQFSNSRSEMNVSTLELGDSALYLCASSSPEKTVYEQYFGPGTRLTVT.

The rearrangement uses TRBV19 and TRBJ1-2; TRBD1 agrees at 10 bases. After removal of 7 bases from V and 0 bases from J, the junction contained 5 bases not matched to a gene. Looked up from germline, CDR1 is LNHDA and CDR2 is SQIVND (reference sequence). CDR3 length: 15 amino acids. CDR3 sequence: CASKPGQGTNYGYTF. In nucleotides, the CDR3 is TGTGCCAGTAAACCGGGACAGGGGACTAACTATGGCTACACCTTC.

The chain links TRBV7-3 to TRBJ1-3; no clear D. The CDR3 runs 13 residues. Germline V CDR1 and CDR2: SGHTA, FQGTGA. Trimming shortened V by 5 bases and J by 4 bases, and 9 bases separated the two germline ends. CDR3 bases: TGTGCCAGCAGCCTCTCGGGGGGAAACACCATATATTTT. Its translation: CASSLSGGNTIYF.

This clone was counted once. V gene TRBV5-1 combines with J gene TRBJ2-1; 12 nucleotides line up with TRBD2. This CDR3 spans 15 amino acids. The V gene's germline CDR1 is SGHRS and CDR2 YFSETQ. Trimming took 9 bases from V and 9 from J; bases not matched to a gene: 13. Written as DNA, the CDR3 is TGCGCCACCACCGCGGCTAGCGGGAGGGGGGGTGAGCAGTTCTTC. Translated, it gives CATTAASGRGGEQFF.

V gene TRBV5-7 combines with J gene TRBJ2-1; TRBD1 is a possible D gene (5 bases). TRBV5-7 is reported as an ORF; its role is uncertain. This CDR3 region has 15 residues. The V gene lost 3 bases and the J gene lost 3 bases, with 13 bases spanning the gap. CDR3 sequence (DNA): TGTGCCAGCAGCTGGTTTAAGGGGTTCTACAATGAGCAGTTCTTC. Protein sequence: CASSWFKGFYNEQFF.

V is TRBV7-2 and J is TRBJ1-2; TRBD1 matches 10 bases. CDR1 and CDR2 (germline): SGHTA, FQGNSA. The CDR3 length is 15 residues. Trimming at V came to 4 bases and at J to 4 bases, leaving 6 bases not matched to a gene. The CDR3 bases are TGTGCCAGCAGCTCAAGGACAGGGGGTGGCTATGGCTACACCTTC. Translated: CASSSRTGGGYGYTF.

The rearrangement links TRBV11-2 to TRBJ2-1, with 11 bases that match TRBD1. J was trimmed by 5 bases and V by 5 bases; bases with no gene match: 8. This CDR3 region has 16 residues. The germline V gene encodes CDR1 SGHAT and CDR2 FQNNGV. CDR3 nucleotides: TGTGCCAGCAGCACCCGGACAGGGGGCGCAAACAATGAGCAGTTCTTC. Translated: CASSTRTGGANNEQFF.

The rearrangement links TRBV6-2 or TRBV6-3 to TRBJ2-7; D gene uncertain. In germline, CDR1 is MNHEY, CDR2 SVGEGT. This CDR3 spans 16 amino acids. With 0 bases removed from V and 0 bases from J, the gap between germline ends came to 12 bases. CDR3 in amino acids: CASSYSRQKLSYEQYF. CDR3 coding DNA: TGTGCCAGCAGTTACTCGAGGCAAAAACTCTCCTACGAGCAGTACTTC.

The chain links TRBV5-6 to TRBJ1-2; TRBD1 agrees at 9 bases. The germline V gene encodes CDR1 SGHDT and CDR2 YYEEEE. The junction had 13 bases not matched to a gene; V was cut back by 5 bases and J by 8 bases. CDR3 length equals 15 residues. Here the CDR3 reads CASRYRDRVIRGYTF. The CDR3 DNA follows: TGTGCCAGCAGATACCGGGACAGGGTAATACGGGGCTACACCTTC. The full variable domain, in which reference TRBV5-6 and TRBJ1-2 provide the parts outside the CDR3, is DAGVTQSPTHLIKTRGQQVTLRCSPKSGHDTVSWYQQALGQGPQFIFQYYEEEERQRGNFPDRFSGHQFPNYSSELNVNALLLGDSALYLCASRYRDRVIRGYTFGSGTRLTVV.

The genes are TRBV6-5 and TRBJ2-5; D is perhaps TRBD2 (6 bases). The CDR3 extends over 14 amino acids. Per germline, CDR1 MNHEY and CDR2 SVGAGI. V was clipped by 3 bases and J by 2 bases, with 10 bases between them. Written as DNA, the CDR3 is TGTGCCAGCAGTTATGGGACTGCGCAAGAGACCCAGTACTTC. Its translation: CASSYGTAQETQYF.

Only a few counts were recorded for this clone. This chain connects TRBV11-2 to TRBJ1-3; unclear D gene. This CDR3 region has 12 residues. Trimming removed 5 bases at V and 4 bases at J, with 6 bases between. Per the germline V gene, CDR1 is SGHAT and CDR2 is FQNNGV. DNA for the CDR3: TGTGCCAGCAGCCGTATGGGAAACACCATATATTTT. This translates into CASSRMGNTIYF.

The chain employs TRBV5-3 and TRBJ1-1, with D tentatively TRBD1 (5 bases). TRBV5-3 is an ORF for which the function is uncertain. The CDR3 runs 14 residues. The ends were cut back, 4 bases at V and 0 bases at J, with 10 bases in the middle. The CDR3 DNA is TGTGCCAGAAGCGCGGGACTGCTGAACACTGAAGCTTTCTTT. It specifies CARSAGLLNTEAFF.

The chain combines TRBV6-5 with TRBJ2-7, with 10 bases that match TRBD1. The V segment lost 7 bases and the J segment 5 bases; nucleotides outside the gene matches: 8. Looked up from germline, CDR1 is MNHEY and CDR2 is SVGAGI. This CDR3 has 14 amino acids. CDR3 region: CASTKTGGGNEQYF. The CDR3 DNA reads as TGTGCCAGCACCAAGACAGGGGGCGGGAACGAGCAGTACTTC.

The CDR3 protein is CASSRTGGSDTQYF. CDR3 DNA: TGTGCCAGCAGCCGGACAGGGGGCTCAGATACGCAGTATTTT. This rearrangement joins TRBV7-3 to TRBJ2-3, with 11 bases aligning to TRBD1. This CDR3 is 14 amino acids long. Germline V gene lookup returns CDR1 SGHTA and CDR2 FQGTGA. Trimming took 5 bases from V and 4 from J; bases not matched to a gene: 2.

Worth noting for this clone: The junction departs from the called germline gene at one end, perhaps through a read error. This chain uses TRBV11-2 with TRBJ2-3, with TRBD2 identical over 8 bases. This CDR3 comprises 14 residues. The germline V gene encodes CDR1 SGHAT and CDR2 FQNNGV. CDR3 DNA: TGTGCCAGCAGCTTAACTAGCGGCACATATACGCAGTATTTT. Translated, it gives CASSLTSGTYTQYF.

The chain uses TRBV3-1 (or the pseudogene TRBV3-2) and TRBJ2-3, with TRBD1 as a possible D gene (5 bases). CDR1 and CDR2 from the germline V gene are LGHDT and YNNKEL (reference sequence). This CDR3 has 11 residues. The CDR3 nucleotides read TGTGCAGCCCAAGGGGCAGATACGCAGTATTTT. It codes for CAAQGADTQYF.

The chain links TRBV28 to TRBJ2-3, with 8 bases aligning to TRBD2. Germline CDR1 is MDHEN and CDR2 is SYDVKM. The CDR3 loop spans 15 amino acids. The V segment lost 4 bases and the J segment 3 bases; nucleotides outside the gene matches: 6. This CDR3 reads CASSWIAGRTDTQYF. DNA for the CDR3: TGTGCCAGCAGTTGGATAGCGGGAAGAACAGATACGCAGTATTTT.

V and J are TRBV5-1 and TRBJ2-2; possible D gene TRBD1, 6 bases. The CDR3 has 17 amino acids. CDR1 and CDR2 from the germline V gene are SGHRS and YFSETQ. V was trimmed by 1 base and J by 5 bases, leaving 18 bases between them. This CDR3 is CASSLNIAGAGTGELFF. The CDR3 coding sequence is TGCGCCAGCAGCTTGAACATCGCAGGGGCTGGTACCGGGGAGCTGTTTTTT. Filled out from reference TRBV5-1 and TRBJ2-2, the complete variable domain reads KAGVTQTPRYLIKTRGQQVTLSCSPISGHRSVSWYQQTPGQGLQFLFEYFSETQRNKGNFPGRFSGRQFSNSRSEMNVSTLELGDSALYLCASSLNIAGAGTGELFFGEGSRLTVL.

This sequence joins TRBV19 and TRBJ1-2; 7 bases match TRBD1. The CDR3 length is 15 residues. Germline values: CDR1 LNHDA, CDR2 SQIVND (reference sequence). V gave up 5 bases and J gave up 3 bases; unmatched junction bases: 9. The CDR3 loop is CASSSRDRGYYGYTF. The CDR3 DNA reads as TGTGCCAGTAGTTCCCGGGACAGAGGATACTATGGCTACACCTTC.

This clone was counted once. The J gene is TRBJ2-7, the V gene TRBV28; TRBD1 might be the D (6 bases). V was pared by 7 bases and J by 2 bases, with 18 bases between. From germline, CDR1 is MDHEN and CDR2 SYDVKM. This CDR3 comprises 15 residues. Here the CDR3 reads CASKGRGPSTYEQYF. CDR3 DNA: TGTGCCAGCAAGGGCAGGGGACCAAGTACCTACGAGCAGTACTTC.

The chain recombines TRBV5-1 with TRBJ2-1; 13 bases are shared with TRBD2. Germline V lookup: CDR1 SGHRS, CDR2 YFSETQ. V lost 5 bases and J lost 6; bases outside the gene matches: 11. This CDR3 is 17 amino acids long. CDR3 DNA sequence: TGCGCCAGCAGGATTGTATCCGGGACTAGCGGGACCAATGAGCAGTTCTTC. This gives the protein CASRIVSGTSGTNEQFF. The full variable domain, completed using reference TRBV5-1 and TRBJ2-1, is KAGVTQTPRYLIKTRGQQVTLSCSPISGHRSVSWYQQTPGQGLQFLFEYFSETQRNKGNFPGRFSGRQFSNSRSEMNVSTLELGDSALYLCASRIVSGTSGTNEQFFGPGTRLTVL.

The CDR3 nucleotides read TGTGCCAGCAGCTCCATTCGGACTAGCGGGAGGGCCAGCACAGATACGCAGTATTTT. It encodes CASSSIRTSGRASTDTQYF. The chain recombines TRBV7-6 with TRBJ2-3; TRBD2 matches at 15 bases. The junction had 8 bases not matched to a gene; V was cut back by 4 bases and J by 0 bases. The CDR3 has 19 residues. The germline gives CDR1 SGHVS, CDR2 FNYEAQ.

The J gene is TRBJ2-7, the V gene TRBV29-1; TRBD2 matches at 13 bases. The germline gives CDR1 SQVTM, CDR2 ANQGSEA. This CDR3 has 15 residues. The V segment lost 6 bases and the J segment 6 bases; nucleotides outside the gene matches: 11. The CDR3 region is CSVSHRLAGGFEQYF. The CDR3 DNA reads TGCAGCGTATCACATCGACTAGCGGGAGGATTCGAGCAGTACTTC.

The chain links TRBV6-5 to TRBJ2-1; 7 bases line up with TRBD2. The CDR3 consists of 13 residues. Trimming took 6 bases from V and 8 from J; bases not matched to a gene: 7. Germline values: CDR1 MNHEY, CDR2 SVGAGI. In DNA, the CDR3 is TGTGCCAGCAGACTCGAGACTAGCCATGAGCAGTTCTTC. Translated: CASRLETSHEQFF.

V usage is TRBV5-4 and J usage is TRBJ2-7, with TRBD2 as a possible D gene (6 bases). Trimming stripped 4 bases from V and 1 base from J, with 15 bases between. Germline CDR1 SGHNT, CDR2 YYREEE (reference sequence). This CDR3 region has 15 residues. The CDR3 reads CASSRSSAPSYEQYF. The CDR3 DNA sequence: TGTGCCAGCAGCCGATCTAGCGCCCCATCCTACGAGCAGTACTTC.